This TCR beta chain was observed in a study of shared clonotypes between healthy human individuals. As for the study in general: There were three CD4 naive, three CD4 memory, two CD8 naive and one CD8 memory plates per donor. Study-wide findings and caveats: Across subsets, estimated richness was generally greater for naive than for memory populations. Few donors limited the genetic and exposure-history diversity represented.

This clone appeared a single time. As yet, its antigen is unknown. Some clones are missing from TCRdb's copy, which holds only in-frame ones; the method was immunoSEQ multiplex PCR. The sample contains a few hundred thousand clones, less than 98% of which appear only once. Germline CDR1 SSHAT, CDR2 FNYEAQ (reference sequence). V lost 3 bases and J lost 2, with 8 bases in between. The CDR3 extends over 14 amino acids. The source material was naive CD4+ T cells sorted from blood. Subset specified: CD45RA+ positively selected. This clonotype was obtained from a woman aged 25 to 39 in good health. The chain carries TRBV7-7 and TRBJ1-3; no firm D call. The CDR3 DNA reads TGTGCCAGCAGCTTGGGGAGCGCTGGAAACACCATATATTTT. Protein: CASSLGSAGNTIYF.